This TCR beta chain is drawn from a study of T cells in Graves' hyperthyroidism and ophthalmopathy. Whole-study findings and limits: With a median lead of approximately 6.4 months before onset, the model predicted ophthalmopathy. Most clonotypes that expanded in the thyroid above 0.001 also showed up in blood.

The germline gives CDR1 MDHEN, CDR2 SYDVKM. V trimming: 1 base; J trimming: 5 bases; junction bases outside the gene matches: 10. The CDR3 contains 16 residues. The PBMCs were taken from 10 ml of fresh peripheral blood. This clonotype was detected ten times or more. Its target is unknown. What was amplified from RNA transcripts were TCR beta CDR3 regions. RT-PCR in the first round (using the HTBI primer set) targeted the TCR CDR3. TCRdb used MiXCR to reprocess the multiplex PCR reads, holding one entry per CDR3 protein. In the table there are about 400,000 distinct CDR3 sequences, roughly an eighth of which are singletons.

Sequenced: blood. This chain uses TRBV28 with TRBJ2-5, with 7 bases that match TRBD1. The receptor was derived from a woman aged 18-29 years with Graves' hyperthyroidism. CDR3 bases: TGTGCCAGCAGTTTATTAGGTTCGCGAGGGGGCGAGACCCAGTACTTC. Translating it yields CASSLLGSRGGETQYF.